The entry that follows covers one T cell receptor (beta chain) sequence. Its antigen is still unknown. This specimen belongs to a study of cytotoxic CD8 clonotypes in ibrutinib-treated CLL. Study in general: Of a cohort that held 11 relapsed/refractory and some 16 treatment-naive patients, 17 to 18 were IGHV unmutated. Partial responses totalled approximately 25 and complete responses 2; after median approximately 62 months, about 14 remained remitted and approximately 12 progressed. Study findings and constraints: Researchers report that baseline clonality outpaced age-matched healthy donors and tracked circulating CD8+ T-cell counts.

CDR1 and CDR2 from the germline V gene are KGHSH and LQKENI. The length of the CDR3 is 13 residues. The germline V and J ends were trimmed by 6 bases and 8 bases, with 13 bases remaining between them. The protocol was immunoSEQ multiplex PCR, while the TCRdb copy is restricted to in-frame clones and leaves out a portion. Of roughly 150,000 clones in the sample, 70% to 90% were seen once. The sample in question was PBMCs, obtained at disease progression, from a patient treated with ibrutinib. The gene calls are TRBV18 and TRBJ1-4; D is possibly TRBD1 (5 bases). The receptor's source is a human donor with chronic lymphocytic leukemia. Written as DNA, the CDR3 is TGTGCCAGCTCTCCGGGACTAAAGGAAAAACTGTTTTTT. It yields the protein CASSPGLKEKLFF.